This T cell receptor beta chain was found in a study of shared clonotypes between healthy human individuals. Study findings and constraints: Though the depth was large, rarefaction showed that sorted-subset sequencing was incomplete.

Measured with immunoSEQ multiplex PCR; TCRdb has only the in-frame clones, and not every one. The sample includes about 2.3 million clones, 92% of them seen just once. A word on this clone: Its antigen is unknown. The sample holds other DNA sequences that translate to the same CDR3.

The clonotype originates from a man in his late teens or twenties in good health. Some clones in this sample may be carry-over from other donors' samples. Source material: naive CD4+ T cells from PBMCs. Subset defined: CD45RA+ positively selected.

The CDR3 nucleotides are TGTGCCAGCTCACCCAGCTCCTCTAATCAGCCCCAGCATTTT. This gives the protein CASSPSSSNQPQHF. The gene calls are TRBV18 and TRBJ1-5; D not resolved. The CDR3 is made up of 14 amino acids. Trimming stripped 3 bases from V and 4 bases from J, with 10 bases between. CDR1 KGHSH and CDR2 LQKENI come from the germline V gene.